This T cell receptor beta chain was recorded in a study of Graves' ophthalmopathy and Graves' hyperthyroidism. Study-level background: At initial diagnosis, peripheral blood was obtained, and this preceded any treatment. Findings of the study overall: Distinction of ophthalmopathy from stable hyperthyroidism by a 13-signature model reached approximately 90% sensitivity and 81.08% specificity.

The CDR3 totals 15 residues. Germline V gives CDR1 MNHEY, CDR2 SVGAGI. Trimming shortened V by 2 bases and J by 3 bases, and 14 bases separated the two germline ends. RNA transcripts provided the template for amplifying TCR beta CDR3 regions. Amplification began with first-round RT-PCR using HTBI primers, then second-round multiplex PCR was performed. TCRdb re-analysed the multiplex PCR reads in MiXCR, keeping a single row per CDR3 protein. The sample gives 300,000 to 500,000 distinct CDR3 sequences, 15% of which show up once; 5.5% to 8% is in the top ten. This clonotype was picked up many times. Its matching antigen is unknown. Absence of ophthalmopathy within 18 months of follow-up defined stable hyperthyroidism. What supplied the PBMCs was about 10 ml of fresh peripheral blood.

The V and J genes are TRBV6-5 and TRBJ2-7; weak D call: TRBD1 (6 bases). The sequenced sample was peripheral blood. The source is a woman between 18 and 29 years old with stable Graves' hyperthyroidism. The CDR3 nucleotides are TGTGCCAGCAGTTACAGCACAGGGCTTTTCTACGAGCAGTACTTC. Encoded protein: CASSYSTGLFYEQYF.